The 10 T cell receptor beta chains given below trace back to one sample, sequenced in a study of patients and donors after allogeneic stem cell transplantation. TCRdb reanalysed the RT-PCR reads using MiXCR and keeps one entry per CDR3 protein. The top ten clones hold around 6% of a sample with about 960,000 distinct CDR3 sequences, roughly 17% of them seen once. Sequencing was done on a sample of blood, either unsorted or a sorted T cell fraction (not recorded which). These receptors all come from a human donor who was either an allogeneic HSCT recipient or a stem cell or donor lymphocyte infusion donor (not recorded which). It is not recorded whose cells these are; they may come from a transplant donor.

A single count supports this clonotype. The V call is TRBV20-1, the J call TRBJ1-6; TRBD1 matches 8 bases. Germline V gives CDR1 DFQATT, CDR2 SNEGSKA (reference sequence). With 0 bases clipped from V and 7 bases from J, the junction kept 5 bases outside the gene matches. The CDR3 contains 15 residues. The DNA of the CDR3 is TGCAGTGCTAGAGATCCCCAGGGGGCAAATTCACCCCTCCACTTT. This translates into CSARDPQGANSPLHF.

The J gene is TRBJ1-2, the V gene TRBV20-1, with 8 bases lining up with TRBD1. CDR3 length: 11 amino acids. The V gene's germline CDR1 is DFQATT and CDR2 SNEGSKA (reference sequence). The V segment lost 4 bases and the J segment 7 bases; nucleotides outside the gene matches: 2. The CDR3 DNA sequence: TGCAGTGCTAAAACAGGGGGTGGCTACACCTTC. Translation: CSAKTGGGYTF.

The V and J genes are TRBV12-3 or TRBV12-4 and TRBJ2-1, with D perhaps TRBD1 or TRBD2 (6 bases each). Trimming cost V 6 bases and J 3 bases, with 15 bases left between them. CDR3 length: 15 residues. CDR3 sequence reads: CASSRGRWGYNEQFF. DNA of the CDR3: TGTGCCAGCAGCCGGGGGCGATGGGGCTACAATGAGCAGTTCTTC.

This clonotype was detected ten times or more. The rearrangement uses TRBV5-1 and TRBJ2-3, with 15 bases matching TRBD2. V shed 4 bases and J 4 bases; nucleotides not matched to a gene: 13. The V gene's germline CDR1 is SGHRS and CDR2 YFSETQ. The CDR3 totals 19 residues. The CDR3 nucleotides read TGCGCCAGCAGCACCTGGACTAGCGGGAGGGCCTTATCAGCAGATACGCAGTATTTT. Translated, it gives CASSTWTSGRALSADTQYF.

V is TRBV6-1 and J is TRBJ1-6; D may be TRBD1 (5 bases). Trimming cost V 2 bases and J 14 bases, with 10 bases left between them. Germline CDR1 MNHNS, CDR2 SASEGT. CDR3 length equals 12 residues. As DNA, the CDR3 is TGTGCCAGCAGTGAAAGGGGTTTGGCCCTCCACTTT. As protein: CASSERGLALHF.

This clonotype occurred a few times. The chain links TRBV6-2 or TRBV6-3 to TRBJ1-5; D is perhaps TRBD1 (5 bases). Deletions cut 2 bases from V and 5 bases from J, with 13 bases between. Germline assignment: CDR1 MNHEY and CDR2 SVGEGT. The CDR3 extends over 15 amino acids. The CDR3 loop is CASSYGQGMHQPQHF. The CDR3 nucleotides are TGTGCCAGCAGTTACGGGCAGGGAATGCATCAGCCCCAGCATTTT.

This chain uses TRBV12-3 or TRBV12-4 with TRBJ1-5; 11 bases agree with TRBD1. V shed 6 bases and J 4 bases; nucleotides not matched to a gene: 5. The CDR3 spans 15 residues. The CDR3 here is CASRRTGGSNQPQHF. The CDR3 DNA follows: TGTGCCAGCAGACGGACAGGGGGCTCTAATCAGCCCCAGCATTTT.

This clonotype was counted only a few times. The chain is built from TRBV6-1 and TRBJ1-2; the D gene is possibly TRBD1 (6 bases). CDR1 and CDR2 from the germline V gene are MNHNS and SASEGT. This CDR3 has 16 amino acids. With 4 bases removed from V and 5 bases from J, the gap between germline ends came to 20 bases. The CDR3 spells CASSAPTGGAGYGYTF. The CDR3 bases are TGTGCCAGCAGTGCCCCCACTGGGGGCGCAGGTTATGGCTACACCTTC.

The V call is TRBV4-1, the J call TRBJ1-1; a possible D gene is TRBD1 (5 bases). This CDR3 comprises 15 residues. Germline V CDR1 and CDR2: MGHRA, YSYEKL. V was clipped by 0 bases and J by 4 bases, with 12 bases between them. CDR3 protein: CASSQDRQGVTEAFF. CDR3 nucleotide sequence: TGCGCCAGCAGCCAAGATCGTCAGGGAGTCACTGAAGCTTTCTTT.

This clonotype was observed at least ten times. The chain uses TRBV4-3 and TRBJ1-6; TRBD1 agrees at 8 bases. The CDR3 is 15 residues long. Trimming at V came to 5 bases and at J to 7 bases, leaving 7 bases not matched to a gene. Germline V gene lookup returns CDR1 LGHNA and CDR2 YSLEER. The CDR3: CASSLGQGRNSPLHF. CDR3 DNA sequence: TGCGCCAGCAGCTTAGGACAGGGAAGAAATTCACCCCTCCACTTT.